The 24 T cell receptor beta chains reported below all come from one sample, sequenced in a study of vaccination effects on CD4 cells after COVID-19. CD4+ T cells specific for antigen were expanded with viral peptide pools by the ViraFEST assay before sequencing. With 9 to 11 days of culture completed, CD4+ T cells were isolated. PCR-confirmed SARS-CoV-2 infection occurred in the person between March and December 2020. No antigen is known for these receptors. The protocol was immunoSEQ multiplex PCR, while the TCRdb copy is restricted to in-frame clones and leaves out a portion. The sample contains under 55,000 clones, around 74% of which appear only once. This sample comprised CD4+ T cells from PBMCs cultured with a peptide pool, obtained before COVID-19 vaccination. These receptors came from a human donor who had a prior SARS-CoV-2 infection.

This rearrangement joins TRBV2 to TRBJ1-3; 8 bases match TRBD1. CDR3 length: 16 amino acids. Unmatched junction bases numbered 7, after V lost 6 bases and J lost 0 bases. Germline loops: CDR1 SNHLY, CDR2 FYNNEI. The CDR3 loop reads CASSLETGGSGNTIYF. DNA of the CDR3: TGTGCCAGCAGCCTCGAAACAGGGGGCTCTGGAAACACCATATATTTT.

This clone appeared once. This chain joins TRBV18 and TRBJ2-7; TRBD1 might be the D (6 bases). Trimming pared 2 bases from V and 1 base from J, leaving 12 bases between. CDR1 and CDR2 (germline): KGHSH, LQKENI. There are 15 residues in the CDR3. The CDR3 nucleotides read TGTGCCAGCTCACCAACAGGGAGTCCATCCTACGAGCAGTACTTC. The encoded protein is CASSPTGSPSYEQYF.

CDR3 DNA: TGTGCCAGCAGCTTAGCGGCGATAGCGGGAACTAGCACAGATACGCAGTATTTT. It is translated as CASSLAAIAGTSTDTQYF. The V and J genes are TRBV7-8 and TRBJ2-3; 8 nucleotides line up with TRBD2. Germline CDR1 reads SGHVS; CDR2 reads FQNEAQ. The CDR3 has 18 residues. Losses at the gene ends were 0 bases for V and 0 bases for J; bases not matched to a gene: 8.

In its sample, this clone was seen once. The chain links TRBV7-3 to TRBJ2-1; TRBD1 agrees at 9 bases. The V gene end was trimmed by 3 bases and the J gene end by 7 bases; junction bases not matched to a gene: 7. The germline V gene has CDR1 SGHTA and CDR2 FQGTGA. The CDR3 length is 15 residues. CDR3 amino acids: CASSFTGGSYNEQFF. CDR3 bases: TGTGCCAGCAGCTTCACAGGGGGCTCGTATAATGAGCAGTTCTTC.

V usage is TRBV18 and J usage is TRBJ1-1; D gene uncertain. The germline gives CDR1 KGHSH, CDR2 LQKENI. This CDR3 has 12 residues. V dropped 2 bases and J dropped 7 bases, with 8 bases sitting between them. CDR3: CASSPTEFEAFF. The CDR3 DNA sequence: TGTGCCAGCTCACCAACAGAGTTTGAAGCTTTCTTT.

The CDR3 reads CASRPPRTADTQYF. The CDR3 DNA reads TGTGCCAGCAGGCCACCCCGGACAGCAGATACGCAGTATTTT. The gene calls are TRBV6-5 and TRBJ2-3; tentatively, D is TRBD1 (6 bases). Germline CDR1 and CDR2: MNHEY and SVGAGI. V dropped 6 bases and J dropped 4 bases, with 14 bases sitting between them. The CDR3 has 14 residues.

The CDR3 sequence: CASQPGGAPYNEQFF. The CDR3 coding sequence is TGCGCCAGCCAACCGGGGGGGGCCCCCTACAATGAGCAGTTCTTC. The chain uses TRBV5-1 and TRBJ2-1; 8 nucleotides align to TRBD2. The CDR3 length is 15 residues. In germline, CDR1 is SGHRS, CDR2 YFSETQ. The J segment lost 2 bases and the V segment lost 7 bases, leaving 8 bases of the junction unmatched.

V and J are TRBV18 and TRBJ1-4, with 7 nucleotides matching TRBD1. V shed 3 bases, J shed 7 bases, and the junction held 2 bases outside the gene matches. This CDR3 spans 13 amino acids. Germline V gene sequence: CDR1 KGHSH, CDR2 LQKENI. As DNA, the CDR3 is TGTGCCAGCTCACCCGACAGGGCTGAAAAACTGTTTTTT. Amino acid sequence: CASSPDRAEKLFF. The full variable domain, its missing parts supplied by reference TRBV18 and TRBJ1-4, is NAGVMQNPRHLVRRRGQEARLRCSPMKGHSHVYWYRQLPEEGLKFMVYLQKENIIDESGMPKERFSAEFPKEGPSILRIQQVVRGDSAAYFCASSPDRAEKLFFGSGTQLSVL.

The chain carries TRBV5-6 and TRBJ1-5, with D unresolved. In germline, CDR1 is SGHDT, CDR2 YYEEEE. The CDR3 is made up of 15 amino acids. Trimming removed 4 bases at V and 6 bases at J, with 17 bases between. The CDR3 sequence is CASSSAEYISQPQHF. CDR3 DNA sequence: TGTGCCAGCAGCAGCGCAGAATATATAAGTCAGCCCCAGCATTTT.

The chain recombines TRBV24-1 with TRBJ1-2; possibly TRBD1 for D (5 bases). CDR1 is KGHDR, CDR2 SFDVKD, per germline. Trimming stripped 4 bases from V and 3 bases from J, with 11 bases between. The CDR3 loop spans 14 amino acids. The DNA for the CDR3 is TGTGCCACCAGTGACTCCTCCAGGGACTATGGCTACACCTTC. This encodes CATSDSSRDYGYTF.

The genes are TRBV29-1 and TRBJ2-1; 9 nucleotides align to TRBD2. Unmatched junction bases numbered 16, after V lost 4 bases and J lost 6 bases. The length of the CDR3 is 17 residues. From germline, CDR1 is SQVTM and CDR2 ANQGSEA. The chain's CDR3 is CSVVLGEAGGLSNEQFF. DNA of the CDR3: TGCAGCGTTGTCCTGGGCGAGGCGGGGGGGCTGAGCAATGAGCAGTTCTTC.

There are a few counts of this clone. The V gene is TRBV5-1, the J gene TRBJ2-7; D uncertain. This CDR3 region has 13 residues. Germline CDR1 reads SGHRS; CDR2 reads YFSETQ. The V gene lost 2 bases and the J gene lost 6 bases, with 12 bases spanning the gap. CDR3 sequence (DNA): TGCGCCAGCAGCTTTGTCCAGTCCGGCGAGCAGTACTTC. This encodes CASSFVQSGEQYF.

The chain carries TRBV18 and TRBJ1-1, with D possibly being TRBD1 (6 bases). Looked up from germline, CDR1 is KGHSH and CDR2 is LQKENI. Trimming took off 2 bases at V and 3 bases at J, with 10 bases between the two ends. This CDR3 has 14 amino acids. CDR3 sequence (DNA): TGTGCCAGCTCACCAGATCAGGGGTACACTGAAGCTTTCTTT. It codes for CASSPDQGYTEAFF.

Written as DNA, the CDR3 is TGTGCCAGCAGCGACCGACCGAGCTCTGGAAACACCATATATTTT. It yields the protein CASSDRPSSGNTIYF. This chain joins TRBV9 and TRBJ1-3; no clear D gene. The CDR3 is made up of 15 amino acids. Germline V gene lookup returns CDR1 SGDLS and CDR2 YYNGEE. V lost 3 bases and J 0 bases, leaving 10 bases between the germline ends.

The chain combines TRBV28 with TRBJ2-4, with 8 bases aligning to TRBD2. Germline CDR1 is MDHEN and CDR2 is SYDVKM. V lost 6 bases to trimming and J lost 6 bases; unmatched junction nucleotides: 13. The CDR3 length is 16 residues. The CDR3 bases are TGTGCCAGCAGCCCTACTCCGGGACTAGGTACAAACATTCAGTACTTC. It yields the protein CASSPTPGLGTNIQYF.

This sequence joins TRBV7-2 and TRBJ2-3; no clear D gene. The CDR3 covers 12 residues. With 4 bases removed from V and 1 base from J, the gap between germline ends came to 3 bases. Per the germline V gene, CDR1 is SGHTA and CDR2 is FQGNSA. This CDR3 reads CASSWGTDTQYF. The CDR3 DNA sequence: TGTGCCAGCAGCTGGGGCACAGATACGCAGTATTTT.

V gene TRBV3-1 (or the pseudogene TRBV3-2) combines with J gene TRBJ1-3; D call uncertain. Per the germline V gene, CDR1 is LGHDT and CDR2 is YNNKEL (reference sequence). CDR3 size: 14 residues. V dropped 4 bases and J dropped 3 bases, with 10 bases sitting between them. CDR3 in DNA: TGTGCCAGCAGCCCCGCGGCCCGTGGAAACACCATATATTTT. It yields the protein CASSPAARGNTIYF.

This chain connects TRBV30 to TRBJ2-5; possible D gene TRBD1, 6 bases. The CDR3 runs 14 residues. The V end was cut by 5 bases, the J end by 2 bases, with 15 bases between. Looked up from germline, CDR1 is GTSNPN and CDR2 is SVGIG (reference sequence). This chain's CDR3 is CAWVSTGLQETQYF. The CDR3 DNA follows: TGTGCCTGGGTCTCAACAGGGCTACAAGAGACCCAGTACTTC.

The gene calls are TRBV30 and TRBJ1-2; TRBD1 matches at 7 bases. With 0 bases clipped from V and 0 bases from J, the junction kept 1 base outside the gene matches. The germline CDR1 and CDR2 sequences are GTSNPN and SVGIG (reference sequence). The CDR3 extends over 14 amino acids. The CDR3 DNA reads as TGTGCCTGGAGTGTAGGACAGGCTAACTATGGCTACACCTTC. This sequence encodes CAWSVGQANYGYTF.

The V and J genes are TRBV5-1 and TRBJ2-1, with 7 bases that match TRBD1. The V gene's germline CDR1 is SGHRS and CDR2 YFSETQ. The V segment lost 4 bases and the J segment 8 bases; nucleotides outside the gene matches: 6. This CDR3 is 13 amino acids long. The CDR3: CASSQGQPDEQFF. CDR3 DNA: TGCGCCAGCAGCCAGGGACAGCCAGATGAGCAGTTCTTC.

Worth noting for this clone: At one boundary the junction diverges from the germline segment, which might be a read error. The gene calls are TRBV7-7 and TRBJ2-7; 13 nucleotides agree with TRBD2. In germline, CDR1 is SSHAT, CDR2 FNYEAQ (reference sequence). CDR3 length: 13 amino acids. The CDR3 is CASSSGLAGEQYF. The CDR3 DNA reads TGTGCTAGCAGCTCGGGACTAGCGGGAGAGCAGTACTTC.

CDR3 sequence reads: CASSETWGNNEKLFF. The DNA for the CDR3 is TGTGCCAGCAGTGAAACGTGGGGGAACAATGAAAAACTGTTTTTT. The chain couples TRBV2 to TRBJ1-4; maybe TRBD1 (5 bases). From germline, CDR1 is SNHLY and CDR2 FYNNEI. This CDR3 region has 15 residues. V gave up 2 bases and J gave up 5 bases, with 12 bases separating them.

V gene TRBV10-3 combines with J gene TRBJ2-3; 8 nucleotides agree with TRBD2. This CDR3 is 16 amino acids long. V was clipped by 2 bases and J by 6 bases; unmatched bases: 10. Germline CDR1 reads ENHRY; CDR2 reads SYGVKD. CDR3 amino acids: CAISEPGGEGRDTQYF. CDR3 bases: TGTGCCATCAGTGAGCCGGGAGGGGAGGGCCGGGATACGCAGTATTTT.

The chain employs TRBV2 and TRBJ1-5, with 7 positions matching TRBD1. CDR3 length: 16 amino acids. The germline V gene encodes CDR1 SNHLY and CDR2 FYNNEI. V gave up 5 bases and J gave up 0 bases; unmatched junction bases: 7. In DNA form, the CDR3 reads TGTGCCAGCAGTTACAGGGGACCCTATAGCAATCAGCCCCAGCATTTT. Its translation is CASSYRGPYSNQPQHF.